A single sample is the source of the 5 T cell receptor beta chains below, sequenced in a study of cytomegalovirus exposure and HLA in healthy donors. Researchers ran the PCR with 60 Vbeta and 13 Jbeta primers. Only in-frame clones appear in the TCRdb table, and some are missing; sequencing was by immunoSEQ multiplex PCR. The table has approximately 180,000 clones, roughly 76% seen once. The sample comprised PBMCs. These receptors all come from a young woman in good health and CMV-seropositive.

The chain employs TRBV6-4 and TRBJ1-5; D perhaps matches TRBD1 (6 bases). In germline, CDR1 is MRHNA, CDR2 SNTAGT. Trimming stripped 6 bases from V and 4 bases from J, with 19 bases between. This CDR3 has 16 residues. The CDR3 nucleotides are TGTGCCAGCAGGAGACAGGCGCGTGGGCTTAATCAGCCCCAGCATTTT. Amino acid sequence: CASRRQARGLNQPQHF.

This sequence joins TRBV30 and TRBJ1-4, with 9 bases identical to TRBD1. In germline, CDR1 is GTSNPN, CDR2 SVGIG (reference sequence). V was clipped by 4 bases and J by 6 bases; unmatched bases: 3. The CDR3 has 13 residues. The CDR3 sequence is CAWKTGGYEKLFF. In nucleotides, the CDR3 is TGTGCCTGGAAGACAGGGGGTTATGAAAAACTGTTTTTT.

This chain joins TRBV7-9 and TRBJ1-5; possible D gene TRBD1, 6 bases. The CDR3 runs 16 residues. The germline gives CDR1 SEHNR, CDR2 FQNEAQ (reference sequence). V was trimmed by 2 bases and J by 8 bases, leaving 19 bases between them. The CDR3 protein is CASSLTGPSPLEPQHF. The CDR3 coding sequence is TGTGCCAGCAGCTTAACAGGGCCATCCCCCCTCGAGCCCCAGCATTTT.

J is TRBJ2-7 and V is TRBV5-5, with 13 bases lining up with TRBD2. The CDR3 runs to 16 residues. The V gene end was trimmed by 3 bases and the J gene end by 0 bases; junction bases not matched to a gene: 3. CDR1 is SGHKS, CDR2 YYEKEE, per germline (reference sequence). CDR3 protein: CASSWTSGGNSYEQYF. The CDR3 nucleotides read TGTGCCAGCAGCTGGACTAGCGGGGGTAACTCCTACGAGCAGTACTTC.

This CDR3 is CASSLRALNTGELFF. The CDR3 coding sequence is TGTGCCAGCAGCTTGCGGGCCTTGAACACCGGGGAGCTGTTTTTT. This sequence joins TRBV11-3 and TRBJ2-2; D is possibly TRBD2 (5 bases). CDR1 and CDR2 (germline): SGHNT, YENEEA. The CDR3 has 15 residues. The V end was cut by 3 bases, the J end by 1 base, with 9 bases between.